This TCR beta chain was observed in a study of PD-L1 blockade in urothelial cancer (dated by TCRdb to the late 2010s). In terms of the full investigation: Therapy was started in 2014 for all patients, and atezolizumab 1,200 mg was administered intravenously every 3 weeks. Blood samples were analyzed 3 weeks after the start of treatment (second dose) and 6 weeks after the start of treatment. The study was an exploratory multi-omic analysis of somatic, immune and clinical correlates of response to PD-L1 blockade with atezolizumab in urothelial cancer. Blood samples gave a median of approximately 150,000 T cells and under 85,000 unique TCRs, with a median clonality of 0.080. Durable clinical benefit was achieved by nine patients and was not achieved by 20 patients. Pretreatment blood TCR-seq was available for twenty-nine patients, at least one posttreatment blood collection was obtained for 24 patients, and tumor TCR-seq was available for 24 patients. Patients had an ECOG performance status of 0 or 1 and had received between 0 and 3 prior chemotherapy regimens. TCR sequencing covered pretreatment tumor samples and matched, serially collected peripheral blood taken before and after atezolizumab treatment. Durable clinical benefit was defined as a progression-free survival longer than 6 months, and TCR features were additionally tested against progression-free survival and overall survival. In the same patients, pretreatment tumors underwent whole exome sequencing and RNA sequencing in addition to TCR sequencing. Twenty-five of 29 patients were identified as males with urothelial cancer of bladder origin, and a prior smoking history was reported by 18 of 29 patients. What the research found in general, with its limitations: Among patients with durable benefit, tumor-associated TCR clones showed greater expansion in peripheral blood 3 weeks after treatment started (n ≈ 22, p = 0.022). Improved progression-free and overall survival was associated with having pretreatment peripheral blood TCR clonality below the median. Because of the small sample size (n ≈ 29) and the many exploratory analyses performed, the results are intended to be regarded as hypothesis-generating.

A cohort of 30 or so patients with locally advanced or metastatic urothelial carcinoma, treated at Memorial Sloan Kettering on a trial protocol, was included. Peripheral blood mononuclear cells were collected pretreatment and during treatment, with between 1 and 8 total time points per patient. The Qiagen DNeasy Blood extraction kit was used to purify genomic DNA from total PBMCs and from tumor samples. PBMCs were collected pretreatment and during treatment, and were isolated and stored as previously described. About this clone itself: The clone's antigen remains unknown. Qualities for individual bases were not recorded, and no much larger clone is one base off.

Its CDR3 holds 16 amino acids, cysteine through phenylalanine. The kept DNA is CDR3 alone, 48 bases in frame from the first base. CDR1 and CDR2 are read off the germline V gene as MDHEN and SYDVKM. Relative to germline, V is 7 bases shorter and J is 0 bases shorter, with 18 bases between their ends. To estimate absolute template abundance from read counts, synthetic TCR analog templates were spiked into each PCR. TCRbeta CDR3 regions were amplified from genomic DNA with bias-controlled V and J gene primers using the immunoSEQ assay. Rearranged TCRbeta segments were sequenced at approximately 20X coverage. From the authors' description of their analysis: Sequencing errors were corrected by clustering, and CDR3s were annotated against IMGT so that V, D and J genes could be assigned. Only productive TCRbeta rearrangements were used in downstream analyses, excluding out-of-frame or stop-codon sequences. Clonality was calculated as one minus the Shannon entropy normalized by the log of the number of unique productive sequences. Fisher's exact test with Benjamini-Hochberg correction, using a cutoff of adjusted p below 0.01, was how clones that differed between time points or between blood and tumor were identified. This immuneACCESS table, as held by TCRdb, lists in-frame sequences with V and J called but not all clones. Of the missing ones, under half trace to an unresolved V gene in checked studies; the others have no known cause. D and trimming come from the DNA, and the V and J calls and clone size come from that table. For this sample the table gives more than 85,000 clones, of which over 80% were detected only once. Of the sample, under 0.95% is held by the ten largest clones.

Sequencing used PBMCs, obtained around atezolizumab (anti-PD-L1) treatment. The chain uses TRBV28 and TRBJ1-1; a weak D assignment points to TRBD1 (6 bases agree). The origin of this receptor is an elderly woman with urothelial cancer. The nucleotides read TGTGCCAGCACCGTACCCACTGGGGGCATGAACACTGAAGCTTTCTTT. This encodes CASTVPTGGMNTEAFF.